These T cell receptor beta chains were read from a single sample in a study of T-cell reconstitution after alpha-beta-depleted transplantation in children. Each CDR3 protein is one row after TCRdb ran MiXCR on the PCR reads. The sample has a few hundred thousand distinct CDR3 sequences, approximately 10% seen once. The source material was PBMCs from the stem cell graft donor, sampled from the stem cell graft. The receptors come from a human donor who donated a stem cell graft to a child with acute lymphoblastic leukemia. Both conserved end residues are part of each CDR3. The D gene is left open where the match is weak. For some rows the clone size is stated as once, few or many, or as a class when expanded; others skip it.

size,D,V,J,DNA,CDR3
many,NA,TRBV10-3,TRBJ2-7,TGTGCCATCAGTGAGGGGAGGATTGAGTACTTC,CAISEGRIEYF
NA,NA,TRBV11-3,TRBJ2-5,TGTGCCAGCAGCTTATCCCCCGAGTCCCCGGAGACCCAGTACTTC,CASSLSPESPETQYF
NA,TRBD2,TRBV20-1,TRBJ2-7,TGCAGTGCTAGAGCGGGGGGGAGCTCCTACGAGCAGTACTTC,CSARAGGSSYEQYF
many,TRBD2,TRBV4-2,TRBJ2-1,TGTGCCAGCAGCCAAGTAGCGGGAGGGCACAATGAGCAGTTCTTC,CASSQVAGGHNEQFF
NA,TRBD1,TRBV12-3/TRBV12-4,TRBJ1-1,TGTGCCAGCAGTACCCTGGACAGGGGGCGGGAGAGCACTGAAGCTTTCTTT,CASSTLDRGRESTEAFF
few,TRBD2,TRBV5-1,TRBJ2-2,TGCGCCAGCAGCTTGGACCTAGCGGGAACCGGGGAGCTGTTTTTT,CASSLDLAGTGELFF
NA,TRBD2,TRBV12-3/TRBV12-4,TRBJ2-4,TGTGCCAGCAGTCCAAGGACTAGCGGGAGTTCATCTGACATTCAGTACTTC,CASSPRTSGSSSDIQYF
few,NA,TRBV4-1,TRBJ1-1,TGCGCCAGCAGCCCCCCGAGGGGGGTCCGTGAAGCTTTCTTT,CASSPPRGVREAFF
NA,NA,TRBV28,TRBJ2-2,TGTGCCAGCAGTTACCCCCCGGGGTTACTCACCGGGGAGCTGTTTTTT,CASSYPPGLLTGELFF
few,TRBD2,TRBV11-2,TRBJ2-3,TGTGCCAGCAGCTTAGTTCAACCAGCGGGAACGTGGGGCACAGATACGCAGTATTTT,CASSLVQPAGTWGTDTQYF